Only a few counts were recorded for the clone carrying this T cell receptor beta chain. The CDR3 length is 13 residues. Trimming stripped 4 bases from V and 4 bases from J, with 11 bases between. In germline, CDR1 is SGDLS, CDR2 YYNGEE. Clones were sequenced by immunoSEQ multiplex PCR, and TCRdb holds only the in-frame ones, with some missing. The sample holds around 300,000 clones, roughly 85% seen once. Recruits, aged roughly 18 to 89 years, lived in 20 to 30 US areas. The data were obtained in a study of blood T cell repertoires in COVID-19. Background on the study: Samples taken during acute and convalescent COVID-19 were collected in the United States, Italy and Spain. T cells, B-cell-depleted T cells, or PBMCs supplied cDNA or gDNA.

The sequencing input was PBMCs or T cells enriched from blood (not recorded which). The rearrangement links TRBV9 to TRBJ1-2, with a tentative D call TRBD1 (5 bases). This TCR was sampled from a woman in her 50s who had recovered from COVID-19. CDR3 sequence reads: CASSSGSLYGYTF. As DNA, the CDR3 is TGTGCCAGCAGCTCAGGGTCGCTCTATGGCTACACCTTC.